What follows are 14 T cell receptor beta chains derived from one specimen sequenced in a study of CD8+ T cells in alopecia areata. Extracted from the samples, RNA was reverse transcribed into cDNA to serve as the sequencing template. TCRdb's table, derived via immunoSEQ multiplex PCR, lists solely in-frame clones and lacks some. This sample has approximately 180,000 clones, with 50% to 60% found just once. Sample: CD4+ T cells sorted from blood, taken at week 0. The receptors stem from a human donor with alopecia areata.

This clone was counted between two and nine times. V usage is TRBV12-5 and J usage is TRBJ1-1; possibly TRBD1 for D (6 bases). V shed 0 bases and J shed 6 bases, with 14 bases lying between them. CDR1 is LGHNT, CDR2 FRNRAP, per germline. The CDR3 is 15 amino acids. This chain's CDR3 is CASGLVGGRSPEAFF. The CDR3 DNA reads as TGTGCTAGTGGTTTGGTTGGGGGCCGCAGCCCTGAAGCTTTCTTT.

This clone has a handful of counts. The V gene is TRBV6-5, the J gene TRBJ2-1; D remains unclear. Trimming pared 3 bases from V and 4 bases from J, leaving 10 bases between. The CDR3 extends over 14 amino acids. Germline V gives CDR1 MNHEY, CDR2 SVGAGI. In DNA form, the CDR3 reads TGTGCCAGCAGTTATGGACGTAGTTACAATGAGCAGTTCTTC. The encoded protein is CASSYGRSYNEQFF.

This clone has just one count. The chain recombines TRBV5-1 with TRBJ1-1; D might be TRBD1 (6 bases). The length of the CDR3 is 13 residues. Looked up from germline, CDR1 is SGHRS and CDR2 is YFSETQ. Trimming stripped 2 bases from V and 6 bases from J, with 11 bases between. The CDR3 is CASSLTGWAEAFF. The CDR3 nucleotides read TGCGCCAGCAGCTTAACAGGGTGGGCTGAAGCTTTCTTT.

This clone occurred a few times. V usage is TRBV30 and J usage is TRBJ1-5; TRBD1 matches at 7 bases. The CDR3 runs 13 residues. With V trimmed by 3 bases and J by 5 bases, 4 bases remained unmatched. Germline V gene sequence: CDR1 GTSNPN, CDR2 SVGIG (reference sequence). The CDR3 region has the DNA TGTGCCTGGAGCACGACAGGGTATCAGCCCCAGCATTTT. Translated: CAWSTTGYQPQHF.

The rearrangement links TRBV11-2 to TRBJ2-1; perhaps TRBD2 as D (7 bases). The length of the CDR3 is 15 residues. Trimming stripped 1 base from V and 4 bases from J, with 11 bases between. From germline, CDR1 is SGHAT and CDR2 FQNNGV. CDR3 sequence reads: CASSLVGGRYNEQFF. CDR3 in DNA: TGTGCCAGCAGCTTAGTCGGGGGGCGATACAATGAGCAGTTCTTC.

This sequence joins TRBV7-8 and TRBJ1-1, with D tentatively TRBD1 (5 bases). The CDR3 is 14 amino acids. With 6 bases removed from V and 5 bases from J, the gap between germline ends came to 16 bases. Germline V gene lookup returns CDR1 SGHVS and CDR2 FQNEAQ. CDR3 DNA: TGTGCCAGCAGTATGCCAGGGTGGGGGACTGAAGCTTTCTTT. Protein sequence: CASSMPGWGTEAFF. The full variable domain, completed using reference TRBV7-8 and TRBJ1-1, is GAGVSQSPRYKVAKRGQDVALRCDPISGHVSLFWYQQALGQGPEFLTYFQNEAQLDKSGLPSDRFFAERPEGSVSTLKIQRTQQEDSAVYLCASSMPGWGTEAFFGQGTRLTVV.

The chain combines TRBV27 with TRBJ2-5, with D uncertain. Trimming took 6 bases from V and 2 from J, leaving 4 bases between them. The CDR3 is 11 residues long. The V gene's germline CDR1 is MNHEY and CDR2 SMNVEV (reference sequence). Written as DNA, the CDR3 is TGTGCCAGCAGGCAACAAGAGACCCAGTACTTC. Translated: CASRQQETQYF.

J is TRBJ2-3 and V is TRBV4-1; 8 bases agree with TRBD2. The CDR3 is 13 residues long. Germline V gene lookup returns CDR1 MGHRA and CDR2 YSYEKL. The ends lost 5 bases at V and 5 bases at J; junction bases unmatched: 3. CDR3 sequence: CASSAREGDTQYF. As DNA, the CDR3 is TGCGCCAGCAGCGCACGGGAGGGAGATACGCAGTATTTT.

This clone was seen a handful of times. CDR3 region: CASSATGTATYEQYF. DNA for the CDR3: TGTGCCAGCAGTGCAACCGGGACGGCCACCTACGAGCAGTACTTC. This rearrangement joins TRBV6-6 to TRBJ2-7; D may match TRBD1 or TRBD2 (5 bases each). The ends were cut back, 5 bases at V and 2 bases at J, with 16 bases in the middle. The CDR3 extends over 15 amino acids. Looked up from germline, CDR1 is MNHNY and CDR2 is SVGAGI (reference sequence).

The rearrangement joins TRBV29-1 to TRBJ2-7, with 9 bases aligning to TRBD1. V shed 7 bases, J shed 5 bases, and the junction held 9 bases outside the gene matches. Germline V CDR1 and CDR2: SQVTM, ANQGSEA. This CDR3 comprises 13 residues. The CDR3 here is CSGRGQGTHEQYF. Here the CDR3 DNA reads TGCAGCGGCCGGGGACAGGGTACCCACGAGCAGTACTTC.

The rearrangement uses TRBV2 and TRBJ1-6, with D perhaps TRBD1 (5 bases). Germline V gives CDR1 SNHLY, CDR2 FYNNEI. The CDR3 runs to 14 residues. V was pared by 5 bases and J by 7 bases, with 12 bases between. The CDR3 region has the DNA TGTGCCAGCAGTCAGGACGGGGGGAATTCACCCCTCCACTTT. This translates into CASSQDGGNSPLHF.

The V call is TRBV30, the J call TRBJ1-4; D perhaps matches TRBD1 (5 bases). From germline, CDR1 is GTSNPN and CDR2 SVGIG (reference sequence). CDR3 length equals 16 residues. V lost 2 bases to trimming and J lost 3 bases, with 16 bases between them. DNA of the CDR3: TGTGCCTGGAGTTTGGGGACCGCTGGGTCTAATGAAAAACTGTTTTTT. This codes for CAWSLGTAGSNEKLFF.

The chain recombines TRBV2 with TRBJ1-5; D unclear. The V end was cut by 6 bases, the J end by 1 base, with 19 bases between. This CDR3 spans 17 amino acids. The germline V gene has CDR1 SNHLY and CDR2 FYNNEI. The CDR3 here is CASSGHFGVNSNQPQHF. The CDR3 DNA reads TGTGCCAGCAGCGGGCATTTTGGTGTTAACAGCAATCAGCCCCAGCATTTT.

J is TRBJ1-6 and V is TRBV4-2; TRBD1 matches at 7 bases. V lost 1 base and J lost 10; bases outside the gene matches: 1. Germline loops: CDR1 LGHNA, CDR2 YNFKEQ. This CDR3 comprises 13 residues. The CDR3 nucleotides are TGTGCCAGCAGCCAAGTCAGGGGGTCACCCCTCCACTTT. Protein product: CASSQVRGSPLHF.